This T cell receptor (beta chain) was captured in a study of blood T cells in healthy people across ages. The second PCR ran about 6 to 11 cycles with a sample-barcoded 5' primer and J-beta primers. The study obtained at least 3 million CDR3-containing paired-end reads from every sample. TCRdb called the 5' RACE reads again in MiXCR, with one record for every CDR3 protein. The sample consists of over a million distinct CDR3 sequences, roughly 45% of them appearing once. Study outcomes and limitations: Diversity estimates from one million T cells were considered underestimates. PBMCs left unsorted prevented a conclusive naive versus antigen-experienced comparison.

The CDR3 is made up of 14 amino acids. Trimming took off 6 bases at V and 3 bases at J, with 9 bases between the two ends. Germline V gives CDR1 MNHEY, CDR2 SVGAGI. Extractions gave at least 5 micrograms of total RNA per sample. In this sample, this clonotype turned up a few times. Antigen unknown. This TCR came from a woman aged 60-70 years in good health. The sample comprised blood. V usage is TRBV6-5 and J usage is TRBJ2-6; D is uncertain. The CDR3: CASSYARGANVLTF. The CDR3 DNA sequence: TGTGCCAGCAGCTACGCACGTGGGGCCAACGTCCTGACTTTC.